This entry lists 10 T cell receptor beta chains sequenced from one sample in a study of blood T cell repertoires in COVID-19. TCRdb's copy holds only in-frame clones and misses some; the assay was immunoSEQ multiplex PCR. The sample yields fewer than 150,000 clones, 80% to 90% seen once. Sequencing input: peripheral blood. These receptor sequences come from a human donor in a cohort sampled during active COVID-19.

V usage is TRBV5-4 and J usage is TRBJ2-7, with 8 bases identical to TRBD1. V shed 8 bases, J shed 3 bases, and the junction held 13 bases outside the gene matches. Germline V gene sequence: CDR1 SGHNT, CDR2 YYREEE (reference sequence). The CDR3 is 15 amino acids. The CDR3 protein is CASMTLDRVRYEQYF. The DNA for the CDR3 is TGTGCCAGTATGACACTGGACAGGGTCCGCTACGAGCAGTACTTC.

The rearrangement joins TRBV7-6 to TRBJ2-2, with 9 bases lining up with TRBD2. This CDR3 spans 18 amino acids. Trimming at V came to 1 base and at J to 1 base, leaving 7 bases not matched to a gene. CDR1 is SGHVS, CDR2 FNYEAQ, per germline. As DNA, the CDR3 is TGTGCCAGCAGCTTAGTGGCGGGGGGGCTTTTGAACACCGGGGAGCTGTTTTTT. Its translation is CASSLVAGGLLNTGELFF.

The rearrangement links TRBV7-3 to TRBJ2-1, with 9 bases that match TRBD2. CDR1 and CDR2 from the germline V gene are SGHTA and FQGTGA. Losses at the gene ends were 0 bases for V and 1 base for J; bases not matched to a gene: 7. The CDR3 has 18 residues. The CDR3: CASSLTGSGGSSYNEQFF. Written as DNA, the CDR3 is TGTGCCAGCAGCTTAACGGGTAGCGGGGGCTCTTCCTACAATGAGCAGTTCTTC. Full variable domain (missing parts from reference TRBV7-3 and TRBJ2-1): GAGVSQTPSNKVTEKGKYVELRCDPISGHTALYWYRQSLGQGPEFLIYFQGTGAADDSGLPNDRFFAVRPEGSVSTLKIQRTERGDSAVYLCASSLTGSGGSSYNEQFFGPGTRLTVL.

This chain uses TRBV7-8 with TRBJ2-7; a possible D gene is TRBD2 (6 bases). The CDR3 totals 12 residues. Between the trimmed V and J ends, which lost 3 bases and 9 bases, there was a span of 12 bases. Germline values: CDR1 SGHVS, CDR2 FQNEAQ. The CDR3 region is CASSFDLGGQYF. CDR3 bases: TGTGCCAGCAGCTTCGACCTCGGGGGGCAGTACTTC.

The chain combines TRBV5-4 with TRBJ1-5; D not resolved. CDR1 and CDR2 (germline): SGHNT, YYREEE (reference sequence). The CDR3 is made up of 14 amino acids. Trimming cost V 0 bases and J 4 bases, with 8 bases left between them. CDR3 protein: CASSLAAGNQPQHF. For the CDR3, the DNA is TGTGCCAGCAGCTTGGCCGCGGGGAATCAGCCCCAGCATTTT.

The rearrangement links TRBV4-2 to TRBJ1-5; weak D call: TRBD1 (6 bases). This CDR3 has 15 residues. Germline lookup yields CDR1 LGHNA and CDR2 YNFKEQ. V was clipped by 4 bases and J by 5 bases, with 15 bases between them. The DNA of the CDR3 is TGTGCCAGCAGCCGGGAGGGGGGGGACTATCAGCCCCAGCATTTT. Amino acids: CASSREGGDYQPQHF.

The V and J genes are TRBV6-5 and TRBJ1-3; D uncertain. This CDR3 spans 13 amino acids. V was pared by 7 bases and J by 4 bases, with 11 bases between. CDR1 and CDR2 (germline): MNHEY, SVGAGI. Here the CDR3 reads CASTWASGNTIYF. The CDR3 DNA is TGTGCCAGCACCTGGGCATCAGGAAACACCATATATTTT.

The chain uses TRBV24-1 and TRBJ2-2; TRBD1 might be the D (6 bases). Trimming left V 4 bases short and J 2 bases short, with 10 bases between. Germline CDR1 is KGHDR and CDR2 is SFDVKD. This CDR3 contains 15 residues. CDR3 DNA: TGTGCCACCAGTGACCCGGGACACAACACCGGGGAGCTGTTTTTT. Amino acids: CATSDPGHNTGELFF.

This chain connects TRBV3-1 (or the pseudogene TRBV3-2) to TRBJ1-3, with TRBD1 matching 8 bases. With V trimmed by 6 bases and J by 0 bases, 10 bases remained unmatched. Germline V CDR1 and CDR2: LGHDT, YNNKEL (reference sequence). The CDR3 consists of 17 residues. The chain's CDR3 is CASSIRTGQSSGNTIYF. The CDR3, as DNA: TGTGCCAGCAGTATCAGGACAGGGCAGAGCTCTGGAAACACCATATATTTT.

There are many counts of this clone. The chain couples TRBV14 to TRBJ1-6; D not certain. The CDR3 spans 14 residues. CDR1 SGHDN and CDR2 FVKESK come from the germline V gene. The germline V and J ends were trimmed by 6 bases and 9 bases, with 15 bases remaining between them. The CDR3 region is CASRPDGGVSPLHF. The CDR3 nucleotides read TGTGCCAGCAGGCCGGATGGAGGAGTTTCACCCCTCCACTTT.